The rows below give T cell receptor beta chains drawn from one sample of a study of T cell repertoires in cytomegalovirus infection. TCRdb itself ran the reads through MiXCR, one entry per CDR3 protein. The sample consists of about 400,000 distinct CDR3 sequences, nearly 35% of them appearing once. Their antigens remain unidentified. Specimen: cultured PBMCs, collected from culture after CMV antigen stimulation. The receptors come from a human donor in good health (CMV status not recorded). Some clones in this sample may be carry-over from other donors' samples. Both conserved end residues are part of each CDR3. Each record gives: clone size, V gene, D gene, J gene, CDR3 DNA, CDR3 protein. The D gene is left open where the match is weak. Clone sizes are given selectively: once, few, many, or a class where the clone is expanded.

few,TRBV7-2,NA,TRBJ2-2,TGTGCCAGCAGCCCCCTGCGCACCGGGGAGCTGTTTTTT,CASSPLRTGELFF
few,TRBV7-7,NA,TRBJ2-1,TGTGCCAGCAGCTCCGGACTCTATTACAATGAGCAGTTCTTC,CASSSGLYYNEQFF
few,TRBV9,NA,TRBJ2-5,TGTGCCAGCAGCGTAGACCCAGGGCGTCAAGAGACCCAGTACTTC,CASSVDPGRQETQYF
NA,TRBV19,NA,TRBJ1-1,TGTGCCAGTAGGTTAGGGTCGGGTGAAGCTTTCTTT,CASRLGSGEAFF
NA,TRBV19,TRBD2,TRBJ2-5,TGTGCCAGTAGTGTTGCGAGACTAGCGGTCCAAGAGACCCAGTACTTC,CASSVARLAVQETQYF
few,TRBV4-1,NA,TRBJ2-5,TGCGCCAGCAGCCAAGACAGTCAAGAGACCCAGTACTTC,CASSQDSQETQYF
NA,TRBV7-9,TRBD2,TRBJ2-7,TGTGCCAGCAGCGCTAGCGGGAGGGCTTTGGACGAGCAGTACTTC,CASSASGRALDEQYF
few,TRBV24-1,NA,TRBJ2-4,TGTGCCACCAGTGATTGGCGGAGAAACATTCAGTACTTC,CATSDWRRNIQYF
NA,TRBV20-1,TRBD2,TRBJ2-7,TGCAGTGCCTACACTAGCGAATCCACCTACGAGCAGTACTTC,CSAYTSESTYEQYF
NA,TRBV20-1,NA,TRBJ2-5,TGCAGTGCTAGAGATTCAGCGGGCAAAGTTGGAGAGACCCAGTACTTC,CSARDSAGKVGETQYF
many,TRBV7-2,NA,TRBJ2-3,TGTGCCAGCAGCTTAGGCCCGTCACTGCGTGGAGATACGCAGTATTTT,CASSLGPSLRGDTQYF
NA,TRBV6-2/TRBV6-3,TRBD2,TRBJ2-1,TGTGCCAGCAGGGTACTAGCGGGAGTTAACGAGCAGTTCTTC,CASRVLAGVNEQFF
few,TRBV28,NA,TRBJ2-1,TGTGCCAGCAGTTTATCACAGGGCCCTATGGGGCAGTTCTTC,CASSLSQGPMGQFF
many,TRBV4-1,NA,TRBJ2-1,TGCGCCAGCAGCTTATCAGGGGAATTGGATGAGCAGTTCTTC,CASSLSGELDEQFF
few,TRBV7-2,TRBD1,TRBJ2-7,TGTGCCAGCAGCACCGGGACAGGAAGAGTGTTCTACGAGCAGTACTTC,CASSTGTGRVFYEQYF
many,TRBV7-2,TRBD1,TRBJ2-2,TGTGCCAGCAGCTTAGGACAGGGGGTAGACACCGGGGAGCTGTTTTTT,CASSLGQGVDTGELFF
NA,TRBV3-1,TRBD1,TRBJ2-1,TGTGCCAGCAGCCAGGGCCCAGGGGGCAGCAATGAGCAGTTCTTC,CASSQGPGGSNEQFF
once,TRBV11-2,NA,TRBJ2-5,TGTGCCAGCAGCTCCGGGACCTCAACCGCGGAGACCCAGTACTTC,CASSSGTSTAETQYF
NA,TRBV6-2/TRBV6-3,NA,TRBJ1-1,TGTGCCAGCAGTAAGCAGTGGAGGGGCGACGATAGCACTGAAGCTTTCTTT,CASSKQWRGDDSTEAFF
many,TRBV6-2/TRBV6-3,NA,TRBJ1-5,TGTGCCAGCAGGGAGGGGGGGCAGAATCAGCCCCAGCATTTT,CASREGGQNQPQHF
NA,TRBV5-1,NA,TRBJ2-7,TGCGCCAGCAGCTCGGACGGGACCTACGAGCAGTACTTC,CASSSDGTYEQYF
many,TRBV7-2,NA,TRBJ1-6,TGTGCCAGCAGCTTGACAGGTTCCTATAATTCACCCCTCCACTTT,CASSLTGSYNSPLHF
NA,TRBV7-9,TRBD2,TRBJ2-1,TGTGCCAGCAGCATCGGGAGGGACTTAAATGAGCAGTTCTTC,CASSIGRDLNEQFF
NA,TRBV2,NA,TRBJ1-6,TGTGCCAGCACCCTCTACAGGAGTAATTCACCCCTCCACTTT,CASTLYRSNSPLHF
few,TRBV7-6,TRBD1,TRBJ2-5,TGTGCCAGCAGCTCCCGACAGGGGAAGCAAGAGACCCAGTACTTC,CASSSRQGKQETQYF
few,TRBV7-8,TRBD1,TRBJ1-4,TGTGCCAGCAGCCAATCACAGGGGACGCATGAAAAACTGTTTTTT,CASSQSQGTHEKLFF
few,TRBV7-9,NA,TRBJ2-5,TGTGCCAGCAGCACTGATGGGACCCAGGTTAGGACCCAGTACTTC,CASSTDGTQVRTQYF
NA,TRBV12-5,NA,TRBJ2-3,TGTGCTAGTGCTTTGAGGGGGATCACAGATACGCAGTATTTT,CASALRGITDTQYF
few,TRBV27,NA,TRBJ2-6,TGTGCCAGCAGTTTATTCTCCAGGGCGAACTCTGGGGCCAACGTCCTGACTTTC,CASSLFSRANSGANVLTF
NA,TRBV20-1,NA,TRBJ1-2,TGCAGTGCTACCCAGACAGGACGGAGCCTCTATGGCTACACCTTC,CSATQTGRSLYGYTF
few,TRBV2,NA,TRBJ2-2,TGTGCCAGCTCCCAGGAGGGAGGTCTAACCGGGGAGCTGTTTTTT,CASSQEGGLTGELFF
NA,TRBV4-3,TRBD1,TRBJ2-1,TGCGCCAGCAGCCAAGTACAGGGGGATTTTGAGCAGTTCTTC,CASSQVQGDFEQFF
many,TRBV7-2,TRBD1,TRBJ1-1,TGTGCCAGCAGCTTCGGACAGGGGGGGACTGAAGCTTTCTTT,CASSFGQGGTEAFF
few,TRBV6-2/TRBV6-3,TRBD2,TRBJ2-1,TGTGCCAGCAGTCTCCTACCTAGCGGACCGTTCAATGAGCAGTTCTTC,CASSLLPSGPFNEQFF
few,TRBV4-1,TRBD2,TRBJ2-7,TGCGCCAGCAGCCAAGTCGGGAGGGCGTTTAACGAGCAGTACTTC,CASSQVGRAFNEQYF
NA,TRBV7-2,NA,TRBJ2-1,TGTGCCAGCTCCGGAGCATCCTACAATGAGCAGTTCTTC,CASSGASYNEQFF
NA,TRBV4-2,TRBD2,TRBJ2-1,TGTGCCAGCAGCCCAGATCTAGCGGGAGGTTCCTACAATGAGCAGTTCTTC,CASSPDLAGGSYNEQFF
NA,TRBV9,NA,TRBJ2-4,TGTGCCAGCAGCGTAGATGGGGAAGCGGGTATAGCCAAAAACATTCAGTACTTC,CASSVDGEAGIAKNIQYF
NA,TRBV6-4,NA,TRBJ2-3,TGTGCCAGCAGTGAGTCGAGGGACCTCACAGATACGCAGTATTTT,CASSESRDLTDTQYF
NA,TRBV7-4,NA,TRBJ1-2,TGTGCCAGCAGCTTCGGACAGTGGGGACCTTATGGCTACACCTTC,CASSFGQWGPYGYTF
few,TRBV12-3/TRBV12-4,NA,TRBJ1-1,TGTGCCAGCAGCCATACAGATAACACTGAAGCTTTCTTT,CASSHTDNTEAFF
NA,TRBV29-1,NA,TRBJ2-5,TGCAGCGTTGGCTCGGGACAAGAGACCCAGTACTTC,CSVGSGQETQYF
NA,TRBV9,TRBD1,TRBJ2-2,TGTGCCAGCAGCGCTGTACCCAGGGGGCGAGTCGGGGAGCTGTTTTTT,CASSAVPRGRVGELFF
NA,TRBV4-1,NA,TRBJ2-7,TGCGCCAGCAGCCCGGACTTGGGTTTCTCCTACGAGCAGTACTTC,CASSPDLGFSYEQYF
NA,TRBV6-2/TRBV6-3,NA,TRBJ2-3,TGTGCCAGCAGTTCCGTTGACCCCACAGATACGCAGTATTTT,CASSSVDPTDTQYF
few,TRBV7-3,TRBD1,TRBJ2-7,TGTGCCAGCAGCCAGACCGGGACAGGGATTTACGAGCAGTACTTC,CASSQTGTGIYEQYF
few,TRBV6-2/TRBV6-3,NA,TRBJ1-6,TGTGCCAGCAGGGTCCGGGACGGAGCCTTCGCACCCCTCCACTTT,CASRVRDGAFAPLHF
NA,TRBV7-2,NA,TRBJ2-7,TGTGCCAGCAGCCCTGGGGGGCGGGCGCCCTACGAGCAGTACTTC,CASSPGGRAPYEQYF